Listed here are 21 T cell receptor beta chains from one sample, sequenced in a study of graft-versus-host responses after intestinal transplantation. Profiled with immunoSEQ multiplex PCR; TCRdb holds only in-frame clones, not every one. The data show about 4,600 clones, 20% to 30% seen once. The sequencing here drew on alloreactive CD4+ T cells from a mixed lymphocyte reaction culture, taken before intestinal transplant. The sample's subset: CFSE-low proliferating T cells sorted from approximately six-day pre-transplant mixed lymphocyte reaction (GvH or HvG direction). These receptor sequences come from a human patient who received an intestinal transplant.

There are a few counts of this clone. This clone may be a read error of a much larger clone one base away. J is TRBJ2-3 and V is TRBV27; D gene unclear. The V gene's germline CDR1 is MNHEY and CDR2 SMNVEV (reference sequence). Trimming shortened V by 4 bases and J by 1 base, and 12 bases separated the two germline ends. This CDR3 spans 15 amino acids. The CDR3 reads CASSSLSGGTDTQYF. DNA for the CDR3: TGTGCCAGCAGTTCACTTAGTGGGGGCACAGATACGCAGTATTTT.

This clone has more than one count but fewer than ten. The V gene is TRBV28, the J gene TRBJ1-4; D remains ambiguous. The CDR3 runs 17 residues. The V and J ends lost 1 base and 6 bases respectively, with 18 bases between them. Per the germline V gene, CDR1 is MDHEN and CDR2 is SYDVKM. As DNA, the CDR3 is TGTGCCAGCAGTTTATCACGTGGGGTCAAGGGATATGAAAAACTGTTTTTT. Translated, it gives CASSLSRGVKGYEKLFF.

Judged by abundance, this clone is medium-sized. The chain is built from TRBV7-3 and TRBJ2-5, with D unclear. V was trimmed by 3 bases and J by 3 bases, leaving 8 bases between them. There are 13 residues in the CDR3. CDR1 is SGHTA and CDR2 is FQGTGA in the germline V gene. CDR3 loop: CASSFGPKETQYF. CDR3 nucleotide sequence: TGTGCCAGCAGCTTTGGGCCCAAAGAGACCCAGTACTTC. Supplemented by reference TRBV7-3 and TRBJ2-5, the full variable domain reads GAGVSQTPSNKVTEKGKYVELRCDPISGHTALYWYRQSLGQGPEFLIYFQGTGAADDSGLPNDRFFAVRPEGSVSTLKIQRTERGDSAVYLCASSFGPKETQYFGPGTRLLVL.

This chain connects TRBV19 to TRBJ2-7; 8 bases map to TRBD1. The V segment lost 3 bases and the J segment 2 bases; nucleotides outside the gene matches: 0. CDR1 is LNHDA, CDR2 SQIVND, per germline (reference sequence). This CDR3 spans 13 amino acids. CDR3: CASSMDRAYEQYF. CDR3 nucleotides: TGTGCCAGTAGTATGGACAGGGCCTACGAGCAGTACTTC. Full variable domain (outside the CDR3, taken from reference TRBV19 and TRBJ2-7): DGGITQSPKYLFRKEGQNVTLSCEQNLNHDAMYWYRQDPGQGLRLIYYSQIVNDFQKGDIAEGYSVSREKKESFPLTVTSAQKNPTAFYLCASSMDRAYEQYFGPGTRLTVT.

The chain is built from TRBV29-1 and TRBJ2-7; weak D call: TRBD1 (6 bases). Trimming left V 4 bases short and J 5 bases short, with 18 bases between. From germline, CDR1 is SQVTM and CDR2 ANQGSEA. This CDR3 has 14 residues. The CDR3 sequence: CSVASQGVGDEQYF. The CDR3 nucleotides are TGCAGCGTTGCATCACAGGGAGTCGGCGACGAGCAGTACTTC.

This clone is labeled as medium-sized (0.01 to 0.1%). The chain uses TRBV2 and TRBJ2-1, with 9 bases identical to TRBD1. CDR1 SNHLY and CDR2 FYNNEI come from the germline V gene. CDR3 length: 16 residues. Germline trimming cut 5 bases from V and 3 bases from J; bases unmatched to any gene: 8. In nucleotides, the CDR3 is TGTGCCAGCAGTCCCTCTGGGACAGGGATCTACAATGAGCAGTTCTTC. It codes for CASSPSGTGIYNEQFF.

This clone was seen more than once but under ten times. The chain combines TRBV6-6 with TRBJ2-5; 7 positions agree with TRBD1. The last part of the DNA fits TRBJ2-7 better; the J call may be wrong. Germline CDR1 MNHNY, CDR2 SVGAGI (reference sequence). This CDR3 contains 12 residues. CDR3 bases: TGTGCCAGCAGGATTCACAGGGGCGAGCAGTACTTC. It translates to CASRIHRGEQYF.

V gene TRBV7-9 combines with J gene TRBJ2-5; TRBD1 aligns across 7 bases. V dropped 5 bases and J dropped 0; count of bases not matched to a gene: 3. CDR3 length: 14 residues. Per the germline V gene, CDR1 is SEHNR and CDR2 is FQNEAQ (reference sequence). Here the CDR3 reads CASSPGQYQETQYF. In DNA form, the CDR3 reads TGTGCCAGCAGCCCGGGACAGTACCAAGAGACCCAGTACTTC.

This clone was observed a few times. The CDR3 DNA follows: TGCGCCAGCAGCTCCTCCGCGAACACTGAAGCTTTCTTT. Its translation: CASSSSANTEAFF. The chain is built from TRBV5-1 and TRBJ1-1; no clear D. The CDR3 sequence is 13 residues long. V lost 3 bases and J lost 1, with 7 bases in between. From germline, CDR1 is SGHRS and CDR2 YFSETQ.

Points on this clone: Additional DNA sequences in this sample encode the identical CDR3. J is TRBJ2-2 and V is TRBV6-1; either TRBD1 or TRBD2 may supply D (6 bases each). CDR3 length: 17 amino acids. Germline V gene sequence: CDR1 MNHNS, CDR2 SASEGT. The germline V and J ends were trimmed by 3 bases and 5 bases, with 19 bases remaining between them. In DNA form, the CDR3 reads TGTGCCAGCAGTGACGTGGGGGGCAGGGCGGGTACCGGGGAGCTGTTTTTT. Protein: CASSDVGGRAGTGELFF.

This sequence joins TRBV7-6 and TRBJ2-2, with D perhaps being TRBD1 or TRBD2 (6 bases each). Germline CDR1 and CDR2: SGHVS and FNYEAQ. Deletions cut 2 bases from V and 5 bases from J, with 9 bases between. The CDR3 is made up of 14 amino acids. The CDR3 DNA reads TGTGCCAGCAGCTTACCGGGGGCGACCGGGGAGCTGTTTTTT. As protein: CASSLPGATGELFF.

This clone is medium-sized in the sample. The V call is TRBV21-1, the J call TRBJ2-4; the table's D call TRBD2 went unverified against the DNA. TRBV21-1 is deemed a pseudogene. The CDR3 loop spans 17 amino acids. The CDR3 reads CASSLFRGRLAKNIQYF. In nucleotides, the CDR3 is TGTGCCAGCAGCCTTTTCCGCGGAAGACTAGCCAAAAACATTCAGTACTTC.

The chain combines TRBV7-2 with TRBJ2-3; 14 bases are shared with TRBD2. V was pared by 4 bases and J by 1 base, with 1 base of the junction left unmatched. CDR3 length: 16 amino acids. CDR1 is SGHTA and CDR2 is FQGNSA in the germline V gene. The CDR3 here is CASSSGLAGGTDTQYF. CDR3 in DNA: TGTGCCAGCAGCTCGGGACTAGCGGGGGGCACAGATACGCAGTATTTT. Full variable domain (remainder filled in from reference TRBV7-2 and TRBJ2-3): GAGVSQSPSNKVTEKGKDVELRCDPISGHTALYWYRQSLGQGLEFLIYFQGNSAPDKSGLPSDRFSAERTGGSVSTLTIQRTQQEDSAVYLCASSSGLAGGTDTQYFGPGTRLTVL.

This clone showed up just a few times. The chain couples TRBV6-8 to TRBJ1-2, with a tentative D call TRBD1 (6 bases). V was shortened by 4 bases and J by 4 bases, with 10 bases between the two germline ends. This CDR3 spans 13 amino acids. Germline CDR1 reads MNHGY; CDR2 reads SAAAGT. CDR3 sequence (DNA): TGTGCCAGCAGTTCGGGGGCCGGCTATGGCTACACCTTC. It encodes CASSSGAGYGYTF.

This clone appeared a few times. The rearrangement joins TRBV4-2 to TRBJ1-2; D gene ambiguous. The V gene lost 5 bases and the J gene lost 1 base, with 14 bases spanning the gap. The CDR3 has 15 residues. CDR1 is LGHNA and CDR2 is YNFKEQ in the germline V gene. The CDR3 DNA reads as TGTGCCAGCAGCTTAACCCAGAACTTTAACTATGGCTACACCTTC. Translating it yields CASSLTQNFNYGYTF.

In its sample, this clone is medium-sized. This specimen includes other DNA sequences encoding the same CDR3. J is TRBJ2-5 and V is TRBV5-8; D is ambiguous. Germline CDR1 and CDR2: SGHTS and YDEGEE. V was cut by 0 bases and J by 5 bases, with 11 bases left in between. The CDR3 runs 14 residues. The CDR3 sequence: CASSLDLGRETQYF. The CDR3 nucleotides are TGTGCCAGCAGCTTGGATCTGGGTCGGGAGACCCAGTACTTC.

The chain has TRBV7-9 and TRBJ2-5; 11 bases are a match to TRBD2. The J call is in doubt because the DNA end fits TRBJ2-7 better. CDR1 SEHNR and CDR2 FQNEAQ come from the germline V gene (reference sequence). The CDR3 runs to 17 residues. The CDR3 DNA reads TGTGCCAGCAGCTCCACCAAAGTAGTAGCGGGAGGGGCCGAGCAGTACTTC. It yields the protein CASSSTKVVAGGAEQYF.

This chain links TRBV5-4 with TRBJ1-1; a weak D match, TRBD1 (6 bases). In germline, CDR1 is SGHNT, CDR2 YYREEE (reference sequence). The V gene lost 4 bases and the J gene lost 1 base, with 14 bases spanning the gap. The CDR3 is 15 amino acids. The CDR3 region is CASSLPGHQNTEAFF. The CDR3 nucleotides are TGTGCCAGCAGCCTGCCGGGACACCAGAACACTGAAGCTTTCTTT.

This clone appeared a few times. The chain couples TRBV6-5 to TRBJ2-5; TRBD1 aligns across 10 bases. CDR1 MNHEY and CDR2 SVGAGI come from the germline V gene. This CDR3 has 14 amino acids. V lost 2 bases and J lost 3; bases outside the gene matches: 0. In DNA, the CDR3 is TGTGCCAGCAGTTACGGGACAGGGGAAGAGACCCAGTACTTC. Translating it yields CASSYGTGEETQYF.

This chain uses TRBV11-3 with TRBJ2-7; TRBD1 or TRBD2 may be the D gene (5 bases each). V lost 2 bases to trimming and J lost 0 bases, with 20 bases between them. Germline loops: CDR1 SGHNT, CDR2 YENEEA. The CDR3 totals 18 residues. CDR3 amino acids: CASSLSPGQWGSSYEQYF. For the CDR3, the DNA is TGTGCCAGCAGCTTATCCCCCGGCCAGTGGGGGTCCTCCTACGAGCAGTACTTC. The full variable domain, completed using reference TRBV11-3 and TRBJ2-7, is EAGVVQSPRYKIIEKKQPVAFWCNPISGHNTLYWYLQNLGQGPELLIRYENEEAVDDSQLPKDRFSAERLKGVDSTLKIQPAELGDSAVYLCASSLSPGQWGSSYEQYFGPGTRLTVT.

This chain connects TRBV27 to TRBJ1-4, with 8 bases matching TRBD1. This CDR3 is built from 16 residues. The J segment lost 6 bases and the V segment lost 0 bases, leaving 6 bases of the junction unmatched. The germline gives CDR1 MNHEY, CDR2 SMNVEV (reference sequence). For the CDR3, the DNA is TGTGCCAGCAGTTTATCGTGGGCAGGGGGCTATGAAAAACTGTTTTTT. This encodes CASSLSWAGGYEKLFF.